The clone carrying this T cell receptor beta chain came up a few times. The CDR3 totals 15 residues. The junction had 3 bases not matched to a gene; V was cut back by 1 base and J by 2 bases. Germline-derived CDR1 and CDR2 are SGHTA and FQGNSA. TCRdb re-analysed the RT-PCR reads in MiXCR, keeping a single row per CDR3 protein. The sample lists about 680,000 distinct CDR3 sequences; about 14% were seen once. The chain has TRBV7-2 and TRBJ2-7, with TRBD2 matching over 9 bases. This receptor was taken from a female donor in good health, serving as a healthy control. The specimen sequenced was memory CD4+ T cells from blood. The CDR3 sequence: CASSLVASGAYEQYF. CDR3 sequence (DNA): TGTGCCAGCAGCTTAGTCGCTAGCGGGGCCTACGAGCAGTACTTC.